The next 16 T cell receptor beta chains were all read from a single sample in a study of blood T cell repertoires in COVID-19. Sequencing used immunoSEQ multiplex PCR; TCRdb keeps in-frame clones, though not all of them. The repertoire holds 200,000 to 250,000 clones, with roughly 85% as singletons. The specimen was peripheral blood. Source of these receptors: a woman aged 18-29 years who had recovered from COVID-19.

The chain recombines TRBV6-2 or TRBV6-3 with TRBJ2-3; TRBD2 matches 8 bases. J was trimmed by 4 bases and V by 0 bases; bases with no gene match: 0. The CDR3 sequence is 14 residues long. Per germline, CDR1 MNHEY and CDR2 SVGEGT. The CDR3 region has the DNA TGTGCCAGCAGTTACTCGACTAGCGCAGATACGCAGTATTTT. Protein sequence: CASSYSTSADTQYF.

The genes are TRBV7-9 and TRBJ2-7; 9 bases are a match to TRBD2. Trimming took 5 bases from V and 7 from J; bases not matched to a gene: 15. The V gene's germline CDR1 is SEHNR and CDR2 FQNEAQ (reference sequence). The CDR3 extends over 16 amino acids. The CDR3 DNA reads TGTGCCAGCAGCAAACCTTTGCGGGAGGGCCTATGGGAGCAGTACTTC. Translated, it gives CASSKPLREGLWEQYF.

This chain uses TRBV7-6 with TRBJ2-7; 11 bases align to TRBD2. CDR3 length equals 16 residues. CDR1 SGHVS and CDR2 FNYEAQ come from the germline V gene. The V gene end was trimmed by 5 bases and the J gene end by 2 bases; junction bases not matched to a gene: 8. CDR3 DNA sequence: TGTGCCAGCAGCCCGAACTTAGCGGGAGGGACCTACGAGCAGTACTTC. It codes for CASSPNLAGGTYEQYF.

The rearrangement links TRBV7-8 to TRBJ1-6, with 8 nucleotides matching TRBD1. Germline trimming cut 5 bases from V and 10 bases from J; bases unmatched to any gene: 19. This CDR3 has 18 amino acids. CDR1 and CDR2 from the germline V gene are SGHVS and FQNEAQ. The CDR3: CASSPGLQGVSPRSPLHF. CDR3 nucleotide sequence: TGTGCCAGCAGCCCGGGCTTACAGGGGGTATCTCCCCGATCACCCCTCCACTTT.

The table lists this clone with a few counts. The chain is built from TRBV18 and TRBJ1-5; unclear D gene. V dropped 0 bases and J dropped 2 bases, with 5 bases sitting between them. The germline CDR1 and CDR2 sequences are KGHSH and LQKENI. CDR3 size: 14 residues. The CDR3 loop reads CASSPPEGNQPQHF. The CDR3 DNA sequence: TGTGCCAGCTCACCACCGGAGGGCAATCAGCCCCAGCATTTT. The variable domain in full, with the rest retrieved from reference TRBV18 and TRBJ1-5, is NAGVMQNPRHLVRRRGQEARLRCSPMKGHSHVYWYRQLPEEGLKFMVYLQKENIIDESGMPKERFSAEFPKEGPSILRIQQVVRGDSAAYFCASSPPEGNQPQHFGDGTRLSIL.

The CDR3 reads CASSPDWNEQFF. As DNA, the CDR3 is TGTGCCAGCAGCCCGGACTGGAATGAGCAGTTCTTC. V and J are TRBV7-8 and TRBJ2-1; possible D gene TRBD2, 5 bases. CDR1 and CDR2 (germline): SGHVS, FQNEAQ. V lost 5 bases and J lost 7, with 9 bases in between. This CDR3 region has 12 residues.

In this sample, this clone turned up a few times. This chain uses TRBV7-9 with TRBJ2-5; 8 nucleotides match TRBD1. Looked up from germline, CDR1 is SEHNR and CDR2 is FQNEAQ (reference sequence). The CDR3 has 17 amino acids. V dropped 5 bases and J dropped 2; count of bases not matched to a gene: 13. The CDR3 protein is CASSKNRGTLLQETQYF. In DNA, the CDR3 is TGTGCCAGCAGCAAAAACAGGGGGACCCTTTTGCAAGAGACCCAGTACTTC.

This sequence joins TRBV11-3 and TRBJ2-7; 14 nucleotides agree with TRBD2. The CDR3 loop spans 15 amino acids. Germline V CDR1 and CDR2: SGHNT, YENEEA. With V trimmed by 5 bases and J by 2 bases, 2 bases remained unmatched. CDR3 coding DNA: TGTGCCAGCAGCAAGGGACTAGCGGGAGCCTACGAGCAGTACTTC. Translated: CASSKGLAGAYEQYF.

CDR3 nucleotide sequence: TGCAGCGTTGAAGATCGAGGGGTTCGGGAGGGCTACACCTTC. Protein sequence: CSVEDRGVREGYTF. V usage is TRBV29-1 and J usage is TRBJ1-2; perhaps TRBD1 as D (5 bases). The ends were cut back, 0 bases at V and 8 bases at J, with 16 bases in the middle. The germline V gene has CDR1 SQVTM and CDR2 ANQGSEA. The CDR3 has 14 residues.

V gene TRBV18 combines with J gene TRBJ1-2; D gene uncertain. V dropped 6 bases and J dropped 1 base, with 9 bases sitting between them. This CDR3 spans 13 amino acids. Germline loops: CDR1 KGHSH, CDR2 LQKENI. The CDR3 spells CASSRTVNYGYTF. As DNA, the CDR3 is TGTGCCAGCTCGCGTACAGTTAACTATGGCTACACCTTC.

The rearrangement joins TRBV6-5 to TRBJ2-7; weak D call: TRBD1 (5 bases). Germline-derived CDR1 and CDR2 are MNHEY and SVGAGI. Trimming stripped 4 bases from V and 2 bases from J, with 12 bases between. The CDR3 spans 14 residues. For the CDR3, the DNA is TGTGCCAGCAGTTCCCTAGACAGCGCCTACGAGCAGTACTTC. It translates to CASSSLDSAYEQYF.

This chain connects TRBV25-1 to TRBJ2-2, with a weak D call TRBD2 (5 bases). The length of the CDR3 is 13 residues. The V and J ends lost 6 bases and 4 bases respectively, with 9 bases between them. Per germline, CDR1 MGHDK and CDR2 SYGVNS. The DNA for the CDR3 is TGTGCCAGCAGCGGAGGTAGCACCGGGGAGCTGTTTTTT. This sequence encodes CASSGGSTGELFF. The variable domain in full, with the rest retrieved from reference TRBV25-1 and TRBJ2-2, is EADIYQTPRYLVIGTGKKITLECSQTMGHDKMYWYQQDPGMELHLIHYSYGVNSTEKGDLSSESTVSRIRTEHFPLTLESARPSHTSQYLCASSGGSTGELFFGEGSRLTVL.

The rearrangement joins TRBV2 to TRBJ2-7; 10 nucleotides line up with TRBD2. V gave up 7 bases and J gave up 3 bases; unmatched junction bases: 6. Looked up from germline, CDR1 is SNHLY and CDR2 is FYNNEI. This CDR3 contains 14 residues. CDR3 loop: CASKRTSGDYEQYF. The CDR3 DNA sequence: TGTGCCAGCAAGAGGACTAGCGGAGACTACGAGCAGTACTTC.

The J gene is TRBJ2-7, the V gene TRBV27; possible D gene TRBD2, 6 bases. V was pared by 5 bases and J by 2 bases, with 13 bases between. Looked up from germline, CDR1 is MNHEY and CDR2 is SMNVEV (reference sequence). The CDR3 sequence is 14 residues long. The CDR3 DNA sequence: TGTGCCAGCAGTCCCCTGGGGGGAACCTACGAGCAGTACTTC. Translated: CASSPLGGTYEQYF.

V gene TRBV27 combines with J gene TRBJ2-3; 7 nucleotides match TRBD2. The CDR3 sequence is 15 residues long. The V and J ends lost 8 bases and 0 bases, in that order; junction bases with no gene match: 8. Germline CDR1 and CDR2: MNHEY and SMNVEV (reference sequence). The DNA of the CDR3 is TGTGCCAGCGCCCGGCTAGCGGCTAGCACAGATACGCAGTATTTT. Its protein is CASARLAASTDTQYF.

The CDR3 loop reads CASSRTGRMETQYF. The CDR3 DNA sequence: TGTGCCAGCAGCCGGACAGGGCGCATGGAGACCCAGTACTTC. The V and J genes are TRBV27 and TRBJ2-5; 8 bases fit TRBD1. CDR1 and CDR2 (germline): MNHEY, SMNVEV (reference sequence). Losses at the gene ends were 6 bases for V and 5 bases for J; bases not matched to a gene: 8. The CDR3 sequence is 14 residues long.